The 29 T cell receptor beta chains presented below share a single source sample, sequenced in a study of Graves' ophthalmopathy and Graves' hyperthyroidism. CDR3 regions of TCR beta were amplified from RNA transcripts. Second-round multiplex PCR came after first-round RT-PCR with HTBI primers. MiXCR was run by TCRdb on the multiplex PCR reads, yielding one entry per CDR3 protein. In the table there are 300,000 to 400,000 distinct CDR3 sequences, about a sixth of which are singletons. Sequencing used peripheral blood. All receptors derive from an adult woman with stable Graves' hyperthyroidism.

Many counts were recorded for this clonotype. The V and J genes are TRBV2 and TRBJ2-5; no definite D call. This CDR3 spans 14 amino acids. Germline CDR1 and CDR2: SNHLY and FYNNEI. Trimming stripped 5 bases from V and 5 bases from J, with 15 bases between. CDR3 sequence (DNA): TGTGCCAGCAGTAGTGCTGGGGTGTCTGAGACCCAGTACTTC. Translation: CASSSAGVSETQYF. Drawing the rest from reference TRBV2 and TRBJ2-5, the complete variable domain is EPEVTQTPSHQVTQMGQEVILRCVPISNHLYFYWYRQILGQKVEFLVSFYNNEISEKSEIFDDQFSVERPDGSNFTLKIRSTKLEDSAMYFCASSSAGVSETQYFGPGTRLLVL.

Remarks on this clonotype: This could be a read error, since a much larger clone is one nucleotide away. No conserved phenylalanine or tryptophan ends this CDR3, so it is likely a read error. The rearrangement joins TRBV15 to TRBJ2-2; maybe TRBD1 (5 bases). With 1 base removed from V and 5 bases from J, the gap between germline ends came to 14 bases. CDR1 and CDR2 from the germline V gene are LNHNV and YYDKDF (reference sequence). This CDR3 comprises 16 residues. In nucleotides, the CDR3 is TGTGCCACCAGCAGAGTATCTACAGGAGAAACCGGGGAGCTGTTTTAT. This codes for CATSRVSTGETGELFY.

In its sample, this clonotype was seen many times. J is TRBJ1-2 and V is TRBV28; D may be TRBD1 (6 bases). From germline, CDR1 is MDHEN and CDR2 SYDVKM. CDR3 length equals 14 residues. V gave up 7 bases and J gave up 2 bases, with 14 bases separating them. CDR3 residues: CASTLTGQNYGYTF. CDR3 coding DNA: TGTGCCAGCACTCTGACCGGACAGAACTATGGCTACACCTTC.

This clonotype was seen ten or more times. V gene TRBV5-1 combines with J gene TRBJ2-4, with a possible D match to TRBD1 (6 bases). The germline CDR1 and CDR2 sequences are SGHRS and YFSETQ. With 4 bases removed from V and 0 bases from J, the gap between germline ends came to 14 bases. This CDR3 has 16 residues. CDR3 amino acids: CASSVGQPIAKNIQYF. In nucleotides, the CDR3 is TGCGCCAGCAGCGTAGGACAGCCGATAGCCAAAAACATTCAGTACTTC.

This clonotype was found a few times. The chain links TRBV15 to TRBJ2-7, with 7 positions matching TRBD1. The germline gives CDR1 LNHNV, CDR2 YYDKDF (reference sequence). The V gene end was trimmed by 5 bases and the J gene end by 3 bases; junction bases not matched to a gene: 4. This CDR3 is 13 amino acids long. CDR3 loop: CATSLGQIYEQYF. The CDR3, as DNA: TGTGCCACCAGCCTGGGACAGATCTACGAGCAGTACTTC.

V is TRBV6-1 and J is TRBJ1-2; no clear D gene. The CDR3 consists of 12 residues. Trimming removed 1 base at V and 8 bases at J, with 8 bases between. The V gene's germline CDR1 is MNHNS and CDR2 SASEGT. The CDR3 sequence: CASSEDSPGYTF. DNA for the CDR3: TGTGCCAGCAGTGAAGACAGCCCAGGCTACACCTTC.

This clonotype was seen repeatedly, ten times or more. The rearrangement joins TRBV12-3 or TRBV12-4 to TRBJ1-1; D is ambiguous. This CDR3 is 13 amino acids long. V dropped 6 bases and J dropped 11 bases, with 19 bases sitting between them. The CDR3 nucleotides are TGTGCCAGCAGGGTAGAGGGTTTGGTGTGGGCTTTCTTT. This encodes CASRVEGLVWAFF.

In its sample, this clonotype was seen many times. The genes are TRBV6-1 and TRBJ1-1; 8 bases align to TRBD1. The length of the CDR3 is 11 residues. Looked up from germline, CDR1 is MNHNS and CDR2 is SASEGT. V gave up 6 bases and J gave up 13 bases; unmatched junction bases: 7. CDR3 sequence (DNA): TGTGCCAGCAGGGACAGGGTTCAAGGTTTCTTT. Encoded protein: CASRDRVQGFF.

The CDR3 loop is CASSLTGGGKGNTIYF. CDR3 sequence (DNA): TGTGCCAGCAGTCTTACGGGAGGGGGGAAGGGAAACACCATATATTTT. The V call is TRBV6-1, the J call TRBJ1-3; D is perhaps TRBD1 (6 bases). CDR3 length: 16 residues. Per germline, CDR1 MNHNS and CDR2 SASEGT. V lost 5 bases and J lost 4, with 18 bases in between.

The gene calls are TRBV30 and TRBJ1-2; the match to TRBD1 covers 7 bases. This CDR3 comprises 13 residues. The V gene end was trimmed by 4 bases and the J gene end by 5 bases; junction bases not matched to a gene: 7. The germline V gene has CDR1 GTSNPN and CDR2 SVGIG (reference sequence). CDR3 loop: CAWNGQDFYGYTF. CDR3 coding DNA: TGTGCCTGGAACGGACAGGATTTTTATGGCTACACCTTC.

This clonotype was found many times. This rearrangement joins TRBV6-1 to TRBJ2-2; 7 bases match TRBD2. V trimming: 4 bases; J trimming: 9 bases; junction bases outside the gene matches: 14. The CDR3 contains 16 residues. Germline V lookup: CDR1 MNHNS, CDR2 SASEGT. The CDR3 loop is CASSGRGRGVGRELFF. The CDR3 DNA reads as TGTGCCAGCAGTGGTCGTGGGAGGGGAGTCGGCCGGGAGCTGTTTTTT.

This clonotype showed up many times. The rearrangement links TRBV6-2 or TRBV6-3 to TRBJ1-2; perhaps TRBD1 as D (6 bases). The CDR3 is 14 amino acids. The germline gives CDR1 MNHEY, CDR2 SVGEGT. Trimming cost V 6 bases and J 2 bases, with 13 bases left between them. The CDR3 DNA sequence: TGTGCCAGCAGACCAACAGGGAAAAACTATGGCTACACCTTC. Translation: CASRPTGKNYGYTF.

This clonotype was recorded at least ten times. The chain employs TRBV7-9 and TRBJ2-1, with TRBD1 identical over 8 bases. J lost 4 bases, V lost 0 bases, and 5 bases had no gene match. Germline assignment: CDR1 SEHNR and CDR2 FQNEAQ (reference sequence). CDR3 length equals 16 residues. Here the CDR3 reads CASSLAGGTGYNEQFF. CDR3 coding DNA: TGTGCCAGCAGCTTAGCGGGCGGGACAGGTTACAATGAGCAGTTCTTC.

This clonotype was recorded at least ten times. The rearrangement links TRBV6-5 to TRBJ1-5; tentative D call: TRBD1 (5 bases). CDR1 and CDR2 (germline): MNHEY, SVGAGI. V lost 4 bases to trimming and J lost 12 bases, with 16 bases between them. The length of the CDR3 is 13 residues. CDR3 DNA: TGTGCCAGCAGTTCAAATCGGGCAGGGCTCCAGCATTTT. Its translation is CASSSNRAGLQHF.

Many counts were recorded for this clonotype. The chain employs TRBV7-3 and TRBJ2-5; a possible D gene is TRBD2 (6 bases). Trimming cost V 0 bases and J 1 base, with 15 bases left between them. This CDR3 is built from 17 residues. Germline CDR1 SGHTA, CDR2 FQGTGA. CDR3 protein: CASSLTGLATIQETQYF. The CDR3 bases are TGTGCCAGCAGCTTAACTGGGCTAGCGACTATCCAAGAGACCCAGTACTTC.

This clonotype was found many times. Likely a read error: the CDR3 ends without its conserved phenylalanine or tryptophan. The DNA is omitted, as the CDR3 cannot be located on it reliably, and the CDR3 follows TCRdb's listing. The chain links TRBV20-1 to TRBJ1-2; the table's TRBD1 call for D was not verified on the DNA. The germline V gene encodes CDR1 DFQATT and CDR2 SNEGSKA (reference sequence). The CDR3 has 12 residues if both end residues are counted. Here the CDR3 reads CSAKVRGQDLLH.

The rearrangement joins TRBV12-3 or TRBV12-4 to TRBJ1-2, with a tentative D call TRBD1 (6 bases). V dropped 5 bases and J dropped 2 bases, with 15 bases sitting between them. The CDR3 consists of 15 residues. The CDR3 nucleotides are TGTGCCAGCAGTCCGGTCGGGGGCCCGAACTATGGCTACACCTTC. This sequence encodes CASSPVGGPNYGYTF.

Many counts were recorded for this clonotype. The chain employs TRBV12-3 or TRBV12-4 and TRBJ1-2; 7 nucleotides align to TRBD1. The CDR3 contains 16 residues. V dropped 6 bases and J dropped 3; count of bases not matched to a gene: 13. CDR3 sequence: CASSLGRGPRDYGYTF. CDR3 DNA: TGTGCCAGCAGCCTTGGGAGGGGGCCACGAGACTATGGCTACACCTTC.

The chain joins TRBV6-5 to TRBJ2-7; the match to TRBD2 covers 9 bases. This CDR3 spans 15 amino acids. CDR1 and CDR2 from the germline V gene are MNHEY and SVGAGI. V lost 6 bases, J lost 4 bases, and 10 bases stayed unmatched. This chain's CDR3 is CASSLTSGDMYEQYF. CDR3 nucleotides: TGTGCCAGCAGCTTGACTAGCGGAGACATGTACGAGCAGTACTTC.

This clonotype showed up many times. An end of the junction differs from the germline gene, which may be a read error. The chain employs TRBV4-2 and TRBJ2-5, with D perhaps TRBD1 (6 bases). CDR1 is LGHNA, CDR2 YNFKEQ, per germline. The CDR3 length is 14 residues. CDR3 DNA sequence: TGCGCCAGCAGCCAAGATCCCCAGGGGGAGACCCAGTACTTC. Encoded protein: CASSQDPQGETQYF.

This clonotype was counted ten times or more. This rearrangement joins TRBV5-1 to TRBJ1-6; D possibly corresponds to TRBD1 (5 bases). There are 15 residues in the CDR3. The germline CDR1 and CDR2 sequences are SGHRS and YFSETQ. V dropped 4 bases and J dropped 9 bases, with 17 bases sitting between them. DNA of the CDR3: TGCGCCAGCAGCCCGGGAGGCACAGGAAGTTCACCCCTCCACTTT. Translating gives CASSPGGTGSSPLHF.

This clonotype was seen repeatedly, ten times or more. The junction departs from the called germline gene at one end, perhaps through a read error. V and J are TRBV7-6 and TRBJ2-7, with TRBD2 matching 10 bases. The CDR3 contains 15 residues. The germline CDR1 and CDR2 sequences are SGHVS and FNYEAQ. In DNA, the CDR3 is TGTGCCAGCAGCCCCCAAGCGGGAGGGCCTTACGAGCGGTACTTC. Translating it yields CASSPQAGGPYERYF. The variable domain in full, with the rest retrieved from reference TRBV7-6 and TRBJ2-7, is GAGVSQSPRYKVTKRGQDVALRCDPISGHVSLYWYRQALGQGPEFLTYFNYEAQQDKSGLPNDRFSAERPEGSISTLTIQRTEQRDSAMYRCASSPQAGGPYERYFGPGTRLTVT.

This clonotype was seen ten or more times. This sequence joins TRBV20-1 and TRBJ2-2; D gene unclear. From germline, CDR1 is DFQATT and CDR2 SNEGSKA (reference sequence). The CDR3 consists of 15 residues. Trimming stripped 2 bases from V and 9 bases from J, with 19 bases between. CDR3 nucleotide sequence: TGCAGTGCTAGATTCGAGGAGTTCTCACACCGGGAGCTGTTTTTT. Translated: CSARFEEFSHRELFF.

This clonotype appeared many times. The chain joins TRBV6-5 to TRBJ2-5; 10 bases fit TRBD1. V was clipped by 6 bases and J by 5 bases; unmatched bases: 6. The CDR3 spans 14 residues. Per germline, CDR1 MNHEY and CDR2 SVGAGI. CDR3 sequence: CASSTGTGEETQYF. The CDR3 DNA sequence: TGTGCCAGCAGCACCGGGACAGGGGAGGAGACCCAGTACTTC.

This clonotype was counted at least ten times. The chain uses TRBV19 and TRBJ2-6; no reliable D call. V lost 1 base and J lost 1, with 5 bases in between. Germline assignment: CDR1 LNHDA and CDR2 SQIVND (reference sequence). The CDR3 spans 15 residues. The CDR3 bases are TGTGCCAGTAGTATAGGAGTATCTGGGGCCAACGTCCTGACTTTC. Amino acid sequence: CASSIGVSGANVLTF.

At least ten counts were recorded for this clonotype. V gene TRBV20-1 combines with J gene TRBJ1-1, with D unresolved. The CDR3 extends over 14 amino acids. The germline V gene has CDR1 DFQATT and CDR2 SNEGSKA (reference sequence). The germline V and J ends were trimmed by 0 bases and 1 base, with 9 bases remaining between them. CDR3 sequence (DNA): TGCAGTGCTAGAGATCGTGGAGGGAACACTGAAGCTTTCTTT. Amino acid sequence: CSARDRGGNTEAFF.

This clonotype was counted only a few times. Just one base apart from a much larger clone, this may be a read error. The V and J genes are TRBV5-1 and TRBJ2-3, with TRBD1 matching over 8 bases. Germline-derived CDR1 and CDR2 are SGHRS and YFSETQ. The length of the CDR3 is 15 residues. V was pared by 3 bases and J by 2 bases, with 5 bases of the junction left unmatched. CDR3 sequence (DNA): TGCGCCAGCAGCTCCCAGGGGGCTAACACAGATACGCAGTATTTT. Translated: CASSSQGANTDTQYF.

In this sample, this clonotype turned up many times. V is TRBV12-3 or TRBV12-4 and J is TRBJ1-2; maybe TRBD1 (6 bases). This CDR3 region has 15 residues. V lost 6 bases to trimming and J lost 6 bases, with 20 bases between them. The CDR3 nucleotides read TGTGCCAGCAGCCCCGCCGCGGGGGGGGCTGATGGCTACACCTTC. This gives the protein CASSPAAGGADGYTF.

The V and J genes are TRBV9 and TRBJ1-2; D remains unclear. Trimming cost V 4 bases and J 0 bases, with 13 bases left between them. The CDR3 loop spans 15 amino acids. The germline V gene has CDR1 SGDLS and CDR2 YYNGEE. For the CDR3, the DNA is TGTGCCAGCAGCCCTACCAGCGTTTCTAACTATGGCTACACCTTC. Translated, it gives CASSPTSVSNYGYTF.